The rows below give T cell receptor beta chains drawn from one sample of a study of blood T cell repertoires in COVID-19. Assay: immunoSEQ multiplex PCR; the TCRdb copy retains only in-frame clones and omits some. The sample includes around 160,000 clones, roughly 86% of them seen just once. Specimen: peripheral blood. The receptors come from a human donor in a cohort sampled during active COVID-19. CDR3s include the opening cysteine and the closing phenylalanine or tryptophan. Fields, in order: D gene, J gene, clone size, V gene, CDR3 DNA, CDR3 protein. A D gene is named only where the DNA matches it firmly. Not every row has a clone size; where given, it reads once, few, many or a size class.

>NA|TRBJ2-2|NA|TRBV5-5
TGTGCCAGCAACTTGGACATTATGATTGAGGAGCTGTTTTTT
CASNLDIMIEELFF
>TRBD1|TRBJ1-3|NA|TRBV4-3
TGCGCCAGCAGCCAAACCGGGACAGCATCACAACACACCATATATTTT
CASSQTGTASQHTIYF
>TRBD2|TRBJ2-7|NA|TRBV2
TGTGCCAGCAGTGGGGGAGGGATAGCCGTTCGGAGCTCCTACGAGCAGTACTTC
CASSGGGIAVRSSYEQYF
>TRBD2|TRBJ2-3|NA|TRBV4-3
TGCGCCAGCAGCCCTGGGACTAGCGGGGGGTCAGATACGCAGTATTTT
CASSPGTSGGSDTQYF
>NA|TRBJ1-6|NA|TRBV10-1
TGCGCCAGCAGTGATGCGAATTCACCCCTCCACTTT
CASSDANSPLHF
>TRBD2|TRBJ2-3|once|TRBV10-3
TGTGCCATCAGTGAGTCGGGACTAGCTACAGATACGCAGTATTTT
CAISESGLATDTQYF
>TRBD1|TRBJ2-2|NA|TRBV6-4
TGTGCCAGCAGTGACTCAGGGGGCGACACCGGGGAGCTGTTTTTT
CASSDSGGDTGELFF
>TRBD1|TRBJ1-1|NA|TRBV5-1
TGCGCCAGCAGTTTGAGAATTGGGGAACAGGGGGGCGACACTGAAGCTTTCTTT
CASSLRIGEQGGDTEAFF
>NA|TRBJ2-1|NA|TRBV7-2
TGTGCCAGTCAACCCGGGACCTACAATGAGCAGTTCTTC
CASQPGTYNEQFF
>NA|TRBJ1-5|NA|TRBV5-1
TGCGCCAGCAGCAGGACGACAGGTAGCAATCAGCCCCAGCATTTT
CASSRTTGSNQPQHF
>NA|TRBJ1-6|NA|TRBV5-6
TGTGCCAGCAGCTTGCAGGGACAAACCTCCTTTGAGACCTCCCTCCACTTT
CASSLQGQTSFETSLHF
>NA|TRBJ1-3|NA|TRBV3-1/TRBV3-2
TGTGCCAGCAGCCAAGTAAACTCTGGAAACACCATATATTTT
CASSQVNSGNTIYF
>NA|TRBJ1-5|NA|TRBV7-2
TGTGCCAGCAGCCCCGGGGGTAGCAATCAGCCCCAGCATTTT
CASSPGGSNQPQHF
>NA|TRBJ2-7|medium-sized|TRBV14
TGTGCCAGCAGAGGGAGCGGTACCTACGAGCAGTACTTC
CASRGSGTYEQYF
>NA|TRBJ2-3|NA|TRBV10-1
TGCGCCAGCAGTAGGGGGGGGACCCCCGGAGATACGCAGTATTTT
CASSRGGTPGDTQYF
>NA|TRBJ1-3|NA|TRBV29-1
TGCAGCGTTGAAGATCAGAGGTCTGGAAACACCATATATTTT
CSVEDQRSGNTIYF
>TRBD1|TRBJ1-5|NA|TRBV10-2
TGCGCCAGCAGGGGAAGACAGGGTGGCGGCAATCAGCCCCAGCATTTT
CASRGRQGGGNQPQHF
>TRBD2|TRBJ2-7|NA|TRBV18
TGTGCCAGCTCACCACCGCTAGCGGGAGGGAGCGAGCAGTACTTC
CASSPPLAGGSEQYF
>TRBD2|TRBJ2-3|NA|TRBV7-2
TGTGCCAGCAGCCGCCGCCGGACTAGCGGGAGCACAGATACGCAGTATTTT
CASSRRRTSGSTDTQYF
>NA|TRBJ2-5|NA|TRBV15
TGTGCCACCAGCAGAAATCCGGGGGAGAGGGAGACCCAGTACTTC
CATSRNPGERETQYF
>NA|TRBJ2-2|NA|TRBV19
TGTGCCAGTAGTATAGTCCCCGGGGAAGCCGGGGAGCTGTTTTTT
CASSIVPGEAGELFF
>TRBD2|TRBJ2-2|NA|TRBV7-9
TGTGCCAGCAGCCCACCCCGGGGGGGGCTTAACGGGGAGCTGTTTTTT
CASSPPRGGLNGELFF
>TRBD1|TRBJ1-1|NA|TRBV6-2/TRBV6-3
TGTGCCAGCAGTTACGCAGGGGGCCTGAACACTGAAGCTTTCTTT
CASSYAGGLNTEAFF
>NA|TRBJ2-5|NA|TRBV28
TGTGCCAGCAGTTTAGGGGGAGGAGAGACCCAGTACTTC
CASSLGGGETQYF
>TRBD2|TRBJ2-2|NA|TRBV19
TGTGCCAGTAGGATAGCGGGAGGGCGAACCGGGGAGCTGTTTTTT
CASRIAGGRTGELFF
>TRBD2|TRBJ2-1|once|TRBV20-1
TGCAGTGCTAGTGGCGGGGGGGACTCCTACAATGAGCAGTTCTTC
CSASGGGDSYNEQFF
>NA|TRBJ1-4|NA|TRBV19
TGTGCCAGTCACGGTCGCGGGGGTGCAACTAATGAAAAACTGTTTTTT
CASHGRGGATNEKLFF
>TRBD1|TRBJ2-4|NA|TRBV2
TGTGCCAGCAGTGGGGCCCCGGGACAGATAAACATTCAGTACTTC
CASSGAPGQINIQYF
>TRBD1|TRBJ2-7|NA|TRBV15
TGTGCCACACTGACAGGGCCCCCCTCCTACGAGCAGTACTTC
CATLTGPPSYEQYF
>NA|TRBJ1-2|once|TRBV3-1/TRBV3-2
TGTGCCAGCAGCCAAGGGACAAGCTACACCTTC
CASSQGTSYTF
>TRBD1|TRBJ1-2|NA|TRBV30
TGTGCCTGGAGTGTACGGGGGACAGTTTATGGCTACACCTTC
CAWSVRGTVYGYTF
>NA|TRBJ1-1|NA|TRBV5-1
TGCGCCAGCAGCTTGGACAGGGTGAACACTGAAGCTTTCTTT
CASSLDRVNTEAFF
>NA|TRBJ2-6|NA|TRBV3-1/TRBV3-2
TGTGCCAGCAGCCATCGCGGCCCCCCCCCGGCCAACGTCCTGACTTTC
CASSHRGPPPANVLTF
>TRBD1|TRBJ1-2|NA|TRBV19
TGTGCCAGTAGTTGGACAGGGGACTATGGCTACACCTTC
CASSWTGDYGYTF
>TRBD2|TRBJ2-7|NA|TRBV5-5
TGTGCCAGCGGGGAGCGGGAGCATTACGAGCAGTACTTC
CASGEREHYEQYF
>TRBD1|TRBJ2-5|NA|TRBV7-8
TGTGCCAGCAGCCCGCCCTGGACAGGGGAGGGAGAGACCCAGTACTTC
CASSPPWTGEGETQYF
>TRBD2|TRBJ2-5|once|TRBV30
TGTGCCTGGAGCGAACTGGGACTAGCGCCAGAGACCCAGTACTTC
CAWSELGLAPETQYF
>TRBD2|TRBJ2-3|NA|TRBV10-3
TGTGCCATCAGTGAACTAGCGGGGTCCACAGATACGCAGTATTTT
CAISELAGSTDTQYF
>TRBD1|TRBJ2-5|NA|TRBV7-9
TGTGCCAGCAGCTTTCAGGGGACAGCGGAGACCCAGTACTTC
CASSFQGTAETQYF
>TRBD2|TRBJ2-2|NA|TRBV9
TGTGCCAGCAGCGTATCACTAGCGGGAGCGGGTACCGGGGAGCTGTTTTTT
CASSVSLAGAGTGELFF